The 21 T cell receptor beta chains listed next were all sequenced from one sample in a study of cytomegalovirus exposure and HLA in healthy donors. Clones were read by immunoSEQ multiplex PCR, and TCRdb kept only the in-frame ones, dropping some. The sample shows approximately 240,000 clones, 80% to 95% of them seen only once. What was sequenced was PBMCs. These receptors were taken from a woman under 30 in good health and CMV-seronegative.

The V gene is TRBV7-9, the J gene TRBJ1-2; D ambiguous. Germline V gene data show CDR1 as SEHNR and CDR2 as FQNEAQ (reference sequence). V dropped 0 bases and J dropped 0 bases, with 8 bases sitting between them. This CDR3 has 15 amino acids. CDR3 sequence reads: CASSLASRANYGYTF. CDR3 DNA: TGTGCCAGCAGCTTAGCTAGCAGAGCTAACTATGGCTACACCTTC.

This clone was seen once. The rearrangement uses TRBV5-5 and TRBJ2-4; 8 bases are shared with TRBD2. After removal of 4 bases from V and 0 bases from J, the junction contained 6 bases not matched to a gene. Germline V gives CDR1 SGHKS, CDR2 YYEKEE (reference sequence). This CDR3 spans 16 amino acids. The CDR3 loop reads CASSRVAGLAKNIQYF. CDR3 DNA: TGTGCCAGCAGCAGGGTAGCGGGACTAGCCAAAAACATTCAGTACTTC.

Written as DNA, the CDR3 is TGTGCCACCGGGACTACGAACACCGGGGAGCTGTTTTTT. Its protein product is CATGTTNTGELFF. The V and J genes are TRBV5-5 and TRBJ2-2, with 7 bases lining up with TRBD2. The CDR3 consists of 13 residues. V shed 9 bases, J shed 0 bases, and the junction held 2 bases outside the gene matches. The germline V gene encodes CDR1 SGHKS and CDR2 YYEKEE (reference sequence).

This chain links TRBV27 with TRBJ1-2; D is undetermined. V lost 6 bases to trimming and J lost 0 bases, with 17 bases between them. The CDR3 extends over 16 amino acids. Germline V gives CDR1 MNHEY, CDR2 SMNVEV (reference sequence). The CDR3 bases are TGTGCCAGCAGCCCCGTTCGGTCCGATCCTAACTATGGCTACACCTTC. It translates to CASSPVRSDPNYGYTF.

V and J are TRBV5-4 and TRBJ2-7; 11 bases fit TRBD2. V shed 0 bases and J 0 bases; nucleotides not matched to a gene: 8. The CDR3 has 18 amino acids. Germline V gene sequence: CDR1 SGHNT, CDR2 YYREEE (reference sequence). The CDR3 sequence: CASSLAASGRSSSYEQYF. The CDR3 nucleotides read TGTGCCAGCAGCTTGGCCGCTAGCGGGAGGTCGAGCTCCTACGAGCAGTACTTC.

J is TRBJ1-3 and V is TRBV28; the D gene is possibly TRBD1 (6 bases). CDR3 length: 15 residues. Germline V gives CDR1 MDHEN, CDR2 SYDVKM. The ends were cut back, 8 bases at V and 4 bases at J, with 18 bases in the middle. The CDR3 nucleotides read TGTGCCAGCTGGGGGCACAGACCCTCGGGAAACACCATATATTTT. It encodes CASWGHRPSGNTIYF. Full variable domain (outside the CDR3, taken from reference TRBV28 and TRBJ1-3): DVKVTQSSRYLVKRTGEKVFLECVQDMDHENMFWYRQDPGLGLRLIYFSYDVKMKEKGDIPEGYSVSREKKERFSLILESASTNQTSMYLCASWGHRPSGNTIYFGEGSWLTVV.

The V and J genes are TRBV6-1 and TRBJ2-3; tentatively, D is TRBD2 (5 bases). Germline loops: CDR1 MNHNS, CDR2 SASEGT. The CDR3 runs 16 residues. Deletions cut 2 bases from V and 0 bases from J, with 12 bases between. The CDR3: CASSERRTSSTDTQYF. The CDR3 DNA reads TGTGCCAGCAGTGAACGGCGGACTTCTAGCACAGATACGCAGTATTTT.

CDR3 DNA sequence: TGTGCCAGCAGCTTAGAGTCAGGGCCAAAGACCCAGTACTTC. This sequence encodes CASSLESGPKTQYF. The rearrangement uses TRBV7-2 and TRBJ2-5; maybe TRBD1 (5 bases). CDR1 is SGHTA, CDR2 FQGNSA, per germline. CDR3 length equals 14 residues. Trimming removed 1 base from V and 6 bases from J, with 12 bases in between.

The chain is built from TRBV27 and TRBJ1-6; 12 bases agree with TRBD1. The CDR3 contains 19 residues. Germline loops: CDR1 MNHEY, CDR2 SMNVEV (reference sequence). V was pared by 4 bases and J by 11 bases, with 18 bases of the junction left unmatched. Here the CDR3 reads CASSSIDTQGTGGYPPLHF. CDR3 DNA sequence: TGTGCCAGCAGTTCGATCGATACCCAAGGGACAGGGGGCTATCCACCCCTCCACTTT.

V usage is TRBV5-1 and J usage is TRBJ2-3; 8 bases agree with TRBD2. Germline assignment: CDR1 SGHRS and CDR2 YFSETQ. V was pared by 2 bases and J by 0 bases, with 5 bases of the junction left unmatched. The length of the CDR3 is 16 residues. The CDR3 protein is CASSFHSGISTDTQYF. The CDR3, as DNA: TGCGCCAGCAGCTTCCATAGCGGGATTAGCACAGATACGCAGTATTTT.

The chain links TRBV6-5 to TRBJ2-1, with TRBD2 matching 9 bases. The CDR3 extends over 15 amino acids. J was trimmed by 8 bases and V by 8 bases; bases with no gene match: 13. CDR1 is MNHEY, CDR2 SVGAGI, per germline. This chain's CDR3 is CASGKSGRTGDEQFF. CDR3 in DNA: TGTGCCAGCGGTAAGAGCGGGAGGACAGGTGATGAGCAGTTCTTC.

The rearrangement uses TRBV20-1 and TRBJ1-2; 7 bases are shared with TRBD1. V shed 6 bases, J shed 7 bases, and the junction held 5 bases outside the gene matches. The CDR3 contains 11 residues. Germline lookup yields CDR1 DFQATT and CDR2 SNEGSKA (reference sequence). CDR3 in amino acids: CSATGVGGYTF. The DNA for the CDR3 is TGCAGTGCAACAGGGGTGGGTGGCTACACCTTC.

The CDR3 nucleotides are TGCGCCAGCAGTGAGTCGACTCTGGGACTAGCAGGTGGCGAGCAGTACTTC. It codes for CASSESTLGLAGGEQYF. V usage is TRBV10-1 and J usage is TRBJ2-7, with 9 bases that match TRBD2. The V segment lost 0 bases and the J segment 6 bases; nucleotides outside the gene matches: 12. CDR1 and CDR2 (germline): WNHNN, SYGVQD (reference sequence). The CDR3 is made up of 17 amino acids.

V gene TRBV11-1 combines with J gene TRBJ2-3; no definite D call. V was pared by 5 bases and J by 0 bases, with 15 bases between. The CDR3 contains 16 residues. The germline CDR1 and CDR2 sequences are SGHAT and FQDESV (reference sequence). The chain's CDR3 is CASSTGRKASTDTQYF. Written as DNA, the CDR3 is TGTGCCAGCAGCACGGGTCGTAAGGCTAGCACAGATACGCAGTATTTT.

The V gene is TRBV15, the J gene TRBJ1-1; tentative D call: TRBD1 (6 bases). From germline, CDR1 is LNHNV and CDR2 YYDKDF (reference sequence). Trimming left V 5 bases short and J 0 bases short, with 10 bases between. The CDR3 length is 14 residues. The CDR3 here is CATSVQGMNTEAFF. The CDR3, as DNA: TGTGCCACCAGCGTCCAGGGGATGAACACTGAAGCTTTCTTT.

The chain uses TRBV7-9 and TRBJ2-1, with a tentative D call TRBD2 (6 bases). V lost 3 bases, J lost 5 bases, and 14 bases lay in between. This CDR3 region has 15 residues. Germline CDR1 SEHNR, CDR2 FQNEAQ (reference sequence). The CDR3 nucleotides read TGTGCCAGCAGCTTTACCGGGAGTGGGAACAATGAGCAGTTCTTC. Translated: CASSFTGSGNNEQFF. The full variable domain, rest sourced from reference TRBV7-9 and TRBJ2-1, is DTGVSQNPRHKITKRGQNVTFRCDPISEHNRLYWYRQTLGQGPEFLTYFQNEAQLEKSRLLSDRFSAERPKGSFSTLEIQRTEQGDSAMYLCASSFTGSGNNEQFFGPGTRLTVL.

The V and J genes are TRBV7-2 and TRBJ2-1; D unclear. This CDR3 is built from 15 residues. Trimming removed 2 bases at V and 3 bases at J, with 11 bases between. Germline V lookup: CDR1 SGHTA, CDR2 FQGNSA. The CDR3 sequence: CASSLSAQHYNEQFF. Written as DNA, the CDR3 is TGTGCCAGCAGCTTATCAGCGCAACACTACAATGAGCAGTTCTTC.

The J gene is TRBJ2-2, the V gene TRBV5-1; 8 positions match TRBD1. Trimming cost V 4 bases and J 1 base; bases outside gene matches: 9. CDR1 and CDR2 from the germline V gene are SGHRS and YFSETQ. The CDR3 has 17 amino acids. DNA for the CDR3: TGCGCCAGCAGCAAAGCCCTGACAGGGGAGAACACCGGGGAGCTGTTTTTT. Translated, it gives CASSKALTGENTGELFF.

The rearrangement links TRBV27 to TRBJ2-2, with D perhaps matching TRBD1 (5 bases). The CDR3 is made up of 16 amino acids. The V end lost 4 bases, the J end lost 4 bases, and 16 bases lay between the germline ends. The germline CDR1 and CDR2 sequences are MNHEY and SMNVEV (reference sequence). CDR3 sequence: CASSSYRGFSTGELFF. DNA for the CDR3: TGTGCCAGCAGTTCATATAGGGGTTTTAGCACCGGGGAGCTGTTTTTT.

The rearrangement links TRBV27 to TRBJ1-1; D gene ambiguous. Germline V gene data show CDR1 as MNHEY and CDR2 as SMNVEV (reference sequence). V lost 8 bases, J lost 3 bases, and 19 bases lay in between. CDR3 size: 15 residues. DNA of the CDR3: TGTGCCAGCTCCTTACTGGACGGGCGGGACACTGAAGCTTTCTTT. Translated, it gives CASSLLDGRDTEAFF.

Regarding this clone: The junction shows a germline mismatch at one end, possibly a read error. The chain couples TRBV19 to TRBJ1-4; D not certain. The length of the CDR3 is 16 residues. Germline assignment: CDR1 LNHDA and CDR2 SQIVND (reference sequence). Written as DNA, the CDR3 is TGTGCCAGTAGTATGACGGGGAGGGTATCTAATGAACAACTGTTTTTT. Translation: CASSMTGRVSNEQLFF.